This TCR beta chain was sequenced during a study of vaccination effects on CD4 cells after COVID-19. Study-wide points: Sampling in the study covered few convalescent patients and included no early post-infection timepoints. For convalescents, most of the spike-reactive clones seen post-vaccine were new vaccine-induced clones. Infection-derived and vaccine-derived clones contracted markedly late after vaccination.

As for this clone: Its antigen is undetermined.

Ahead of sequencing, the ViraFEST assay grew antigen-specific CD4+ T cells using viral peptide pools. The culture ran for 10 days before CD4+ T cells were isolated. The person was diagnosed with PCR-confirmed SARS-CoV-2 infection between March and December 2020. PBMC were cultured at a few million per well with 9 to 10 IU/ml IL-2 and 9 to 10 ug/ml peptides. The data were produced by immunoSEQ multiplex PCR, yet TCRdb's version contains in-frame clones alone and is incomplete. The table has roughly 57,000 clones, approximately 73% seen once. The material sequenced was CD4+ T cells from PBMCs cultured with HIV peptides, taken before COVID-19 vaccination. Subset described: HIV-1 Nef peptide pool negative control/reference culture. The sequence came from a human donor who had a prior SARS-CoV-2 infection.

The CDR3: CASSKALSGQGPTGELFF. The CDR3 nucleotides read TGTGCCAGCAGCAAAGCGCTTTCGGGACAGGGGCCCACCGGGGAGCTGTTTTTT. The chain has TRBV21-1 and TRBJ2-2; the table's D gene call, TRBD1, was not cross checked with the DNA. TRBV21-1 has pseudogene status. The CDR3 contains 18 residues.